The 9 T cell receptor beta chains below all came from one sample that was sequenced in a study of cytomegalovirus exposure and HLA in healthy donors. The PCR employed 60 Vbeta primers together with 13 Jbeta primers. TCRdb's copy holds only in-frame clones and misses some; the assay was immunoSEQ multiplex PCR. Of some 120,000 clones listed, roughly four fifths are singletons. Sequenced sample: PBMCs. These receptors came from a woman aged 18 to 35 in good health and CMV-seronegative.

The chain links TRBV7-2 to TRBJ2-7, with TRBD2 matching over 10 bases. V was pared by 1 base and J by 4 bases, with 10 bases of the junction left unmatched. The germline V gene encodes CDR1 SGHTA and CDR2 FQGNSA. CDR3 length: 17 residues. This CDR3 is CASSLELAGRGAYEQYF. The CDR3 nucleotides are TGTGCCAGCAGCTTAGAACTAGCGGGGCGTGGAGCGTACGAGCAGTACTTC. The full variable domain, with the rest looked up from reference TRBV7-2 and TRBJ2-7, is GAGVSQSPSNKVTEKGKDVELRCDPISGHTALYWYRQSLGQGLEFLIYFQGNSAPDKSGLPSDRFSAERTGGSVSTLTIQRTQQEDSAVYLCASSLELAGRGAYEQYFGPGTRLTVT.

The rearrangement joins TRBV7-9 to TRBJ2-6; tentative D call: TRBD1 (6 bases). The CDR3 length is 16 residues. Trimming left V 5 bases short and J 2 bases short, with 13 bases between. Germline V gene data show CDR1 as SEHNR and CDR2 as FQNEAQ (reference sequence). CDR3 coding DNA: TGTGCCAGCAGCACGTATTACAGGGCTGGGGCCAACGTCCTGACTTTC. This translates into CASSTYYRAGANVLTF.

V and J are TRBV2 and TRBJ2-5, with a tentative D call TRBD1 (8 bases). With 4 bases removed from V and 4 bases from J, the gap between germline ends came to 19 bases. This CDR3 contains 16 residues. Germline V CDR1 and CDR2: SNHLY, FYNNEI. DNA of the CDR3: TGTGCCAGCAGTGGAACTGACAGGGGAGGGGGAGAGACCCAGTACTTC. It codes for CASSGTDRGGGETQYF.

The rearrangement joins TRBV4-1 to TRBJ1-3; possibly TRBD1 for D (6 bases). The germline CDR1 and CDR2 sequences are MGHRA and YSYEKL. Trimming removed 1 base from V and 3 bases from J, with 16 bases in between. The CDR3 consists of 17 residues. CDR3 DNA: TGCGCCAGCAGCCAAGGTCCCGCACAGGGTAGTGGAAACACCATATATTTT. Encoded protein: CASSQGPAQGSGNTIYF.

The genes are TRBV29-1 and TRBJ1-1, with a tentative D call TRBD1 (6 bases). Trimming took off 5 bases at V and 2 bases at J, with 15 bases between the two ends. The CDR3 is made up of 14 amino acids. In germline, CDR1 is SQVTM, CDR2 ANQGSEA. Here the CDR3 reads CSVLDRRTNTEAFF. The CDR3, as DNA: TGCAGCGTTTTAGACAGGAGGACAAACACTGAAGCTTTCTTT.

This clone was seen a single time. In the same sample, other DNA sequences code for this CDR3. V usage is TRBV5-1 and J usage is TRBJ1-3; D perhaps matches TRBD1 (5 bases). The V and J ends lost 4 bases and 1 base respectively, with 9 bases between them. Germline values: CDR1 SGHRS, CDR2 YFSETQ. The CDR3 loop spans 14 amino acids. CDR3: CASSPGGSGNTIYF. The CDR3 DNA reads as TGCGCCAGCAGCCCCGGGGGGTCTGGAAACACCATATATTTT.

The gene calls are TRBV9 and TRBJ2-5; weak D call: TRBD2 (6 bases). Germline V lookup: CDR1 SGDLS, CDR2 YYNGEE. Trimming left V 0 bases short and J 4 bases short, with 16 bases between. CDR3 size: 16 residues. CDR3 amino acids: CASSVEGGRRGETQYF. CDR3 nucleotide sequence: TGTGCCAGCAGCGTAGAGGGTGGGAGGAGGGGAGAGACCCAGTACTTC.

This rearrangement joins TRBV6-1 to TRBJ2-4; D possibly corresponds to TRBD2 (6 bases). This CDR3 contains 13 residues. Germline V gives CDR1 MNHNS, CDR2 SASEGT. V was trimmed by 7 bases and J by 6 bases, leaving 13 bases between them. CDR3 in DNA: TGTGCCAGCACGGAGGGGCCGTTAAACATTCAGTACTTC. Translated, it gives CASTEGPLNIQYF.

V and J are TRBV7-9 and TRBJ2-1; D is unclear. Germline V lookup: CDR1 SEHNR, CDR2 FQNEAQ (reference sequence). The CDR3 sequence is 13 residues long. Trimming removed 5 bases from V and 6 bases from J, with 11 bases in between. For the CDR3, the DNA is TGTGCCAGCAGCCCTCAAAACGGCAATGAGCAGTTCTTC. Translated, it gives CASSPQNGNEQFF.